One sample yielded the 12 T cell receptor beta chains listed below, sequenced in a study of cytomegalovirus exposure and HLA in healthy donors. In the PCR, 60 Vbeta and 13 Jbeta primers were used. Data came from immunoSEQ multiplex PCR; TCRdb stores just in-frame clones and leaves some out. The sample holds some 200,000 clones. Sequencing was carried out using PBMCs. The origin of the receptors is a man aged 25-40 years in good health and CMV-seronegative.

This chain joins TRBV15 and TRBJ1-2, with 8 bases fitting TRBD1. The CDR3 is 15 residues long. V trimming: 0 bases; J trimming: 8 bases; junction bases outside the gene matches: 8. Germline V gives CDR1 LNHNV, CDR2 YYDKDF (reference sequence). The CDR3 sequence is CATSRDLTGAEGYTF. The CDR3 DNA reads TGTGCCACCAGCAGAGATCTGACAGGGGCGGAAGGCTACACCTTC.

V is TRBV18 and J is TRBJ1-5; 9 bases line up with TRBD1. The CDR3 totals 16 residues. V was pared by 3 bases and J by 6 bases, with 9 bases of the junction left unmatched. The germline V gene has CDR1 KGHSH and CDR2 LQKENI. The CDR3 sequence: CASSPNRDRVGQPQHF. CDR3 DNA sequence: TGTGCCAGCTCACCGAACCGGGACAGGGTCGGTCAGCCCCAGCATTTT.

V is TRBV7-3 and J is TRBJ2-1; 7 nucleotides agree with TRBD2. Germline CDR1 reads SGHTA; CDR2 reads FQGTGA. J gave up 4 bases and V 0 bases, and 0 bases lay outside the gene matches. The length of the CDR3 is 14 residues. The CDR3 spells CASSLTSGYNEQFF. The CDR3 DNA is TGTGCCAGCAGCTTAACTAGCGGGTACAATGAGCAGTTCTTC.

The chain uses TRBV7-9 and TRBJ2-7, with D perhaps TRBD2 (5 bases). Per the germline V gene, CDR1 is SEHNR and CDR2 is FQNEAQ (reference sequence). V shed 3 bases and J shed 6 bases, with 21 bases lying between them. The CDR3 has 16 amino acids. CDR3 region: CASSFSGTRPSLEQYF. The CDR3 DNA sequence: TGTGCCAGCAGCTTTTCGGGAACTAGACCCAGCCTCGAGCAGTACTTC.

This chain connects TRBV6-5 to TRBJ1-5; D not resolved. Germline assignment: CDR1 MNHEY and CDR2 SVGAGI. V shed 4 bases and J shed 5 bases, with 12 bases lying between them. The CDR3 extends over 14 amino acids. The CDR3 sequence is CASSFRVSDQPQHF. DNA of the CDR3: TGTGCCAGCAGTTTTCGGGTATCGGATCAGCCCCAGCATTTT.

The genes are TRBV10-1 and TRBJ1-1; a possible D gene is TRBD1 (5 bases). V lost 8 bases and J 3 bases, leaving 13 bases between the germline ends. The CDR3 sequence is 13 residues long. The germline V gene encodes CDR1 WNHNN and CDR2 SYGVQD (reference sequence). The CDR3 protein is CASAGGVDTEAFF. The CDR3 nucleotides read TGCGCCAGCGCCGGGGGGGTAGACACTGAAGCTTTCTTT.

The chain employs TRBV2 and TRBJ2-1, with TRBD2 identical over 10 bases. V dropped 4 bases and J dropped 3; count of bases not matched to a gene: 6. Germline V gene data show CDR1 as SNHLY and CDR2 as FYNNEI. CDR3 length: 16 residues. The CDR3 loop is CASSVLAGAVYNEQFF. The CDR3 DNA is TGTGCCAGCAGTGTTCTAGCGGGGGCGGTCTACAATGAGCAGTTCTTC.

The rearrangement links TRBV7-2 to TRBJ2-2; tentative D call: TRBD2 (6 bases). V dropped 4 bases and J dropped 4 bases, with 16 bases sitting between them. The germline gives CDR1 SGHTA, CDR2 FQGNSA. The CDR3 sequence is 16 residues long. The CDR3 DNA sequence: TGTGCCAGCAGCTCCTCGACGGGAGTTCTCACCGGGGAGCTGTTTTTT. Amino acids: CASSSSTGVLTGELFF.

The V and J genes are TRBV2 and TRBJ2-7; 14 bases are shared with TRBD2. V was pared by 7 bases and J by 2 bases, with 4 bases of the junction left unmatched. The CDR3 sequence is 15 residues long. Germline CDR1 and CDR2: SNHLY and FYNNEI. The CDR3 DNA reads TGTGCCAGCATTGGGACTAGCGGGGGCACCTACGAGCAGTACTTC. This encodes CASIGTSGGTYEQYF.

In DNA, the CDR3 is TGCGCCAGCAGTCAATCCGGGCAGGGGATATACAATGAGCAGTTCTTC. Its translation: CASSQSGQGIYNEQFF. The rearrangement uses TRBV23-1 and TRBJ2-1; TRBD1 is a possible D gene (6 bases). TRBV23-1 is annotated as an ORF whose role is uncertain. CDR3 length equals 16 residues. The ends were cut back, 0 bases at V and 4 bases at J, with 13 bases in the middle.

The CDR3 bases are TGTGCCAGCAGTGAATTGGGTGGTTCGCGGGGAAACATTCAGTACTTC. Protein sequence: CASSELGGSRGNIQYF. The chain carries TRBV25-1 and TRBJ2-4; D may be TRBD2 (6 bases). In germline, CDR1 is MGHDK, CDR2 SYGVNS. Trimming took off 1 base at V and 6 bases at J, with 16 bases between the two ends. This CDR3 spans 16 amino acids.

V is TRBV30 and J is TRBJ1-5, with 8 bases that match TRBD1. The germline V gene has CDR1 GTSNPN and CDR2 SVGIG (reference sequence). V gave up 3 bases and J gave up 5 bases; unmatched junction bases: 9. The CDR3 is 15 amino acids. CDR3 coding DNA: TGTGCCTGGAGCGACGGGACAGGCTATCATCAGCCCCAGCATTTT. Translating it yields CAWSDGTGYHQPQHF.